This T cell receptor (beta chain) originates from a study of T cell responses to AZD1222 COVID-19 vaccine. Profiling relied on immunoSEQ multiplex PCR, and the TCRdb table lists in-frame clones only, not all of them. The table shows roughly 270,000 clones, with 90% to 95% occurring only once. To note about this clone: Its target is unknown.

Study-wide findings and caveats: Spike-specific TCR breadth rose after two AZD1222 doses, and depth rose as well. Repertoires were collected only later (after the peak T cell response had occurred). A mostly white British donor set with more females was recruited, and clonal diversity was possibly underestimated.

Sequenced here: peripheral blood, sampled 28 days after the second AZD1222 dose. This TCR was sampled from an adult who received the AZD1222 COVID-19 vaccine.

The DNA for the CDR3 is TGTGCCAGCAGCTTTGCTGTCAGGGGTAATTCACCCCTCCACTTT. Translation gives CASSFAVRGNSPLHF. The rearrangement joins TRBV12-1 to TRBJ1-6; the table gives TRBD1 as D, unverified against the DNA. TRBV12-1 is a pseudogene locus. The CDR3 sequence is 15 residues long.